One and the same sample provided the 27 T cell receptor beta chains below, sequenced in a study of blood T cells in healthy people across ages. Alongside a J-beta primer mix, a sample-barcoded 5' primer served in a second PCR lasting roughly 7 to 11 cycles. Each CDR3 protein is one row after TCRdb ran MiXCR on the 5' RACE reads. The sample lists some 1,500,000 distinct CDR3 sequences; roughly two fifths were seen once. Sequencing input: blood. The source is a woman aged 18-30 years in good health.

On this clonotype itself: At one end, the junction sequence differs from germline, possibly due to a read error. The chain recombines TRBV7-3 with TRBJ2-3; 7 bases match TRBD1. This CDR3 spans 14 amino acids. Germline CDR1 SGHTA, CDR2 FQGTGA. The CDR3 DNA sequence: TGTACCAGCAGCTTCACCACAGGGGCAGATACGCAGTATTTT. It encodes CTSSFTTGADTQYF.

This clonotype was picked up many times. The gene calls are TRBV5-1 and TRBJ1-2; D ambiguous. The CDR3 loop spans 13 amino acids. V was trimmed by 1 base and J by 3 bases, leaving 7 bases between them. Germline V lookup: CDR1 SGHRS, CDR2 YFSETQ. In nucleotides, the CDR3 is TGCGCCAGCAGCTTGTTAGGAGACTATGGCTACACCTTC. Translating gives CASSLLGDYGYTF. Full variable domain (remainder filled in from reference TRBV5-1 and TRBJ1-2): KAGVTQTPRYLIKTRGQQVTLSCSPISGHRSVSWYQQTPGQGLQFLFEYFSETQRNKGNFPGRFSGRQFSNSRSEMNVSTLELGDSALYLCASSLLGDYGYTFGSGTRLTVV.

The rearrangement links TRBV6-5 to TRBJ1-2; 8 nucleotides line up with TRBD1. This CDR3 is built from 16 residues. The germline CDR1 and CDR2 sequences are MNHEY and SVGAGI. V trimming: 2 bases; J trimming: 4 bases; junction bases outside the gene matches: 9. CDR3 residues: CASSYLRTGGGYGYTF. The CDR3, as DNA: TGTGCCAGCAGTTACCTAAGAACAGGGGGAGGCTATGGCTACACCTTC.

J is TRBJ1-2 and V is TRBV5-6, with 9 nucleotides matching TRBD1. The CDR3 sequence is 12 residues long. J was trimmed by 7 bases and V by 7 bases; bases with no gene match: 5. The germline V gene has CDR1 SGHDT and CDR2 YYEEEE. As DNA, the CDR3 is TGTGCCAGCGGGGGACAGGGTGTTGGCTACACCTTC. Amino acid sequence: CASGGQGVGYTF. Full variable domain (rest looked up from reference TRBV5-6 and TRBJ1-2): DAGVTQSPTHLIKTRGQQVTLRCSPKSGHDTVSWYQQALGQGPQFIFQYYEEEERQRGNFPDRFSGHQFPNYSSELNVNALLLGDSALYLCASGGQGVGYTFGSGTRLTVV.

The V and J genes are TRBV4-2 and TRBJ1-2; a possible D gene is TRBD1 (6 bases). From germline, CDR1 is LGHNA and CDR2 YNFKEQ. Trimming cost V 2 bases and J 8 bases, with 15 bases left between them. The CDR3 runs 14 residues. CDR3 region: CASSQPPGATGYTF. CDR3 sequence (DNA): TGTGCCAGCAGCCAACCCCCGGGGGCCACAGGCTACACCTTC.

The chain uses TRBV27 and TRBJ2-2, with 7 bases identical to TRBD1. The CDR3 loop spans 16 amino acids. Germline values: CDR1 MNHEY, CDR2 SMNVEV (reference sequence). Trimming took 5 bases from V and 4 from J; bases not matched to a gene: 10. CDR3 residues: CASSPPGQVVTGELFF. CDR3 nucleotides: TGTGCCAGCAGTCCACCCGGACAGGTGGTCACCGGGGAGCTGTTTTTT.

A note on this clonotype: Relative to the germline gene, one junction end is altered; a read error may explain this. The V and J genes are TRBV5-1 and TRBJ2-7; 7 positions agree with TRBD1. Germline V gene data show CDR1 as SGHRS and CDR2 as YFSETQ. The CDR3 totals 15 residues. The CDR3 region has the DNA TGCGCCAGCGGCTTGGCCGTTGGGACAGCGGCGGAGCAGTACTTC. This translates into CASGLAVGTAAEQYF.

This clonotype was observed many times. J is TRBJ2-7 and V is TRBV28, with 7 positions matching TRBD2. Trimming cost V 2 bases and J 3 bases; bases outside gene matches: 7. This CDR3 region has 15 residues. Germline V gene sequence: CDR1 MDHEN, CDR2 SYDVKM. CDR3 in DNA: TGTGCCAGCAGTTTAGGCGGGAGCGGGCTCTACGAGCAGTACTTC. Protein sequence: CASSLGGSGLYEQYF.

The count of this clonotype is one. The DNA for the CDR3 is TGTGCCAGCAGCTCAAGCCTCGGAGGAAACACCATATATTTT. Translated: CASSSSLGGNTIYF. This chain connects TRBV7-9 to TRBJ1-3; D remains unclear. The CDR3 consists of 14 residues. CDR1 is SEHNR, CDR2 FQNEAQ, per germline (reference sequence). V dropped 4 bases and J dropped 4 bases, with 11 bases sitting between them.

V is TRBV6-1 and J is TRBJ2-4; the D is unclear. V lost 1 base and J lost 1, with 8 bases in between. This CDR3 contains 15 residues. Germline lookup yields CDR1 MNHNS and CDR2 SASEGT. CDR3 region: CASSEEGRAKNIQYF. For the CDR3, the DNA is TGTGCCAGCAGTGAAGAAGGGCGCGCCAAAAACATTCAGTACTTC.

The genes are TRBV9 and TRBJ2-3; 7 bases are a match to TRBD1. The CDR3 has 15 amino acids. Trimming cost V 2 bases and J 6 bases; bases outside gene matches: 9. In germline, CDR1 is SGDLS, CDR2 YYNGEE. The CDR3 loop is CASSVFRQGGDTQYF. The CDR3 DNA is TGTGCCAGCAGCGTTTTCCGACAGGGCGGGGATACGCAGTATTTT.

The table lists this clonotype with a few counts. The chain uses TRBV20-1 and TRBJ1-5, with 9 bases fitting TRBD1. CDR3 size: 15 residues. V shed 0 bases and J 4 bases; nucleotides not matched to a gene: 4. Germline CDR1 and CDR2: DFQATT and SNEGSKA (reference sequence). CDR3 nucleotide sequence: TGCAGTGCTAGAGATCAAGGGACAGGGAATCAGCCCCAGCATTTT. Translating gives CSARDQGTGNQPQHF.

This clonotype appeared a few times. The V call is TRBV6-2 or TRBV6-3, the J call TRBJ1-4; D remains unclear. This CDR3 is 12 amino acids long. Looked up from germline, CDR1 is MNHEY and CDR2 is SVGEGT. V lost 5 bases and J 6 bases, leaving 7 bases between the germline ends. CDR3 sequence: CASSPGDEKLFF. The CDR3 bases are TGTGCCAGCAGTCCTGGGGATGAAAAACTGTTTTTT.

This clonotype was counted a few times. The chain employs TRBV20-1 and TRBJ2-5, with a possible D match to TRBD2 (5 bases). Germline V gives CDR1 DFQATT, CDR2 SNEGSKA (reference sequence). Trimming stripped 1 base from V and 1 base from J, with 13 bases between. The CDR3 is made up of 15 amino acids. CDR3 nucleotide sequence: TGCAGTGCTAGAGCTCGATCGGGGATCCAAGAGACCCAGTACTTC. It yields the protein CSARARSGIQETQYF.

This clonotype was seen only a few times. The genes are TRBV20-1 and TRBJ2-4; TRBD1 might be the D (5 bases). CDR3 size: 14 residues. Trimming took off 8 bases at V and 1 base at J, with 15 bases between the two ends. From germline, CDR1 is DFQATT and CDR2 SNEGSKA (reference sequence). The CDR3 nucleotides read TGCAGTTCACGCCCTCCAGGGGCCAAAAACATTCAGTACTTC. Its protein product is CSSRPPGAKNIQYF.

The chain carries TRBV6-4 and TRBJ2-1, with D perhaps assigned TRBD1 or TRBD2 (5 bases each). This CDR3 is built from 18 residues. Per the germline V gene, CDR1 is MRHNA and CDR2 is SNTAGT. Trimming pared 0 bases from V and 4 bases from J, leaving 19 bases between. The CDR3 region has the DNA TGTGCCAGCAGTGACTCGAGTCTTTGGGGGTCTTCTTACAATGAGCAGTTCTTC. This sequence encodes CASSDSSLWGSSYNEQFF.

The chain is built from TRBV27 and TRBJ1-5, with D tentatively TRBD1 (5 bases). This CDR3 has 17 residues. Germline V gives CDR1 MNHEY, CDR2 SMNVEV (reference sequence). The V end lost 6 bases, the J end lost 4 bases, and 22 bases lay between the germline ends. CDR3 nucleotide sequence: TGTGCCAGCAGCCAGCGCGGGGGAGGATCTAGGAATCAGCCCCAGCATTTT. Amino acids: CASSQRGGGSRNQPQHF.

This chain joins TRBV28 and TRBJ1-5; D uncertain. Germline V gives CDR1 MDHEN, CDR2 SYDVKM. V was trimmed by 5 bases and J by 0 bases, leaving 11 bases between them. The CDR3 totals 15 residues. CDR3 in amino acids: CASSPIGSSNQPQHF. In DNA form, the CDR3 reads TGTGCCAGCAGTCCCATAGGGAGTAGCAATCAGCCCCAGCATTTT.

The rearrangement joins TRBV29-1 to TRBJ2-7; 7 nucleotides line up with TRBD2. CDR1 and CDR2 from the germline V gene are SQVTM and ANQGSEA. This CDR3 is built from 17 residues. J was trimmed by 0 bases and V by 0 bases; bases with no gene match: 11. CDR3 DNA sequence: TGCAGCGTTGAAGACGCTAGCGGAGCGTGGGGCTCCTACGAGCAGTACTTC. Its translation: CSVEDASGAWGSYEQYF.

The rearrangement links TRBV19 to TRBJ2-7; D is perhaps TRBD1 (6 bases). The assigned J gene may be wrong: the sequence end matches TRBJ2-5 better. Germline V gene data show CDR1 as LNHDA and CDR2 as SQIVND (reference sequence). This CDR3 has 14 residues. CDR3 amino acids: CASSRQAGRETQYF. The CDR3 DNA is TGTGCCAGTAGTCGACAGGCGGGTAGGGAGACCCAGTACTTC.

The chain carries TRBV4-3 and TRBJ1-6; D is possibly TRBD1 (5 bases). Trimming took off 4 bases at V and 11 bases at J, with 12 bases between the two ends. The CDR3 runs 13 residues. Germline CDR1 LGHNA, CDR2 YSLEER. The CDR3 loop reads CASSLGLLTPLHF. Written as DNA, the CDR3 is TGCGCCAGCAGCCTGGGACTTCTTACACCCCTCCACTTT.

Worth noting for this clonotype: Being one base from a much bigger clone, this may be a read error. This chain joins TRBV2 and TRBJ2-1; 8 bases map to TRBD2. V trimming: 7 bases; J trimming: 4 bases; junction bases outside the gene matches: 18. The CDR3 is 18 amino acids. Germline assignment: CDR1 SNHLY and CDR2 FYNNEI. The chain's CDR3 is CASKGGRGGRVRYNEQFF. CDR3 sequence (DNA): TGTGCCAGCAAAGGTGGTCGGGGGGGCCGGGTTAGGTACAATGAGCAGTTCTTC.

This clonotype turned up a few times. The chain uses TRBV13 and TRBJ2-7; D is possibly TRBD2 (6 bases). The CDR3 runs to 12 residues. V was clipped by 5 bases and J by 5 bases, with 10 bases between them. The germline V gene encodes CDR1 PRHDT and CDR2 FYEKMQ (reference sequence). The CDR3 region has the DNA TGTGCCAGCAGCCTGCGACTAGACGAGCAGTACTTC. It codes for CASSLRLDEQYF.

The chain links TRBV7-2 to TRBJ2-3; D ambiguous. Germline CDR1 and CDR2: SGHTA and FQGNSA. CDR3 length: 11 amino acids. V was shortened by 2 bases and J by 6 bases, with 3 bases between the two germline ends. CDR3 residues: CASSLFDTQYF. In DNA, the CDR3 is TGTGCCAGCAGCTTATTCGATACGCAGTATTTT. Filled out from reference TRBV7-2 and TRBJ2-3, the complete variable domain reads GAGVSQSPSNKVTEKGKDVELRCDPISGHTALYWYRQSLGQGLEFLIYFQGNSAPDKSGLPSDRFSAERTGGSVSTLTIQRTQQEDSAVYLCASSLFDTQYFGPGTRLTVL.

This clonotype was seen more than once but under ten times. The gene calls are TRBV24-1 and TRBJ2-1; TRBD1 might be the D (6 bases). V was shortened by 9 bases and J by 6 bases, with 20 bases between the two germline ends. The CDR3 contains 15 residues. CDR1 is KGHDR, CDR2 SFDVKD, per germline. The CDR3 reads CATATARGSGNEQFF. CDR3 nucleotide sequence: TGTGCCACCGCCACCGCCAGGGGATCAGGCAATGAGCAGTTCTTC.

Concerning this clonotype itself: An end of the junction does not agree with germline; a read error may underlie this. The V gene is TRBV12-3 or TRBV12-4, the J gene TRBJ2-7, with 8 bases matching TRBD1. This CDR3 has 15 residues. CDR3 DNA: TGTGCCGGCAGTTCCAGGACAGGGAGTCAGTACGAGCAGTACTTC. It translates to CAGSSRTGSQYEQYF.

This clonotype has a handful of counts. V usage is TRBV4-3 and J usage is TRBJ1-4; TRBD1 matches at 8 bases. The V segment lost 0 bases and the J segment 7 bases; nucleotides outside the gene matches: 10. This CDR3 spans 17 amino acids. CDR1 and CDR2 from the germline V gene are LGHNA and YSLEER. This CDR3 reads CASSQESRTGWTEKLFF. The CDR3 DNA follows: TGCGCCAGCAGCCAAGAATCCCGGACAGGGTGGACTGAAAAACTGTTTTTT.